This TCR beta chain emerged from a study of identical twins. TCRdb processed the 5' RACE reads anew with MiXCR; each CDR3 protein has one entry. The table lists 1.5 million to 2 million distinct CDR3 sequences, roughly 35% of them singletons, with roughly 0.3% in the top ten. The table lists this clonotype with a few counts. The target antigen is unknown. This CDR3 contains 12 residues. V lost 10 bases and J 8 bases, leaving 17 bases between the germline ends. Study-wide results and caveats: Fewer insertions characterized abundant cord blood beta clonotypes, whereas memory repertoires showed none.

The chain is built from TRBV12-3 or TRBV12-4 and TRBJ1-2; D uncertain. Sequencing was carried out using cord blood. The sequence derives from a newborn girl in good health. The CDR3 sequence: CATRSSGGGYTF. As DNA, the CDR3 is TGTGCCACCCGATCCAGTGGCGGGGGCTACACCTTC.